This section outlines one TCR beta chain sequence together with its context. The antigen this receptor binds is unknown. The sample holds no much larger clone one base away, and base qualities are not on file. The library relied on 5' RACE. Sequencing was carried out with an Illumina HiSeq 2500. A second PCR of roughly 7 to 11 cycles was performed with a sample-barcoded 5' primer and a J-beta primer mix. A template-switch 5' adaptor carrying 12 random nucleotides introduced a unique molecular identifier onto each TCR beta cDNA molecule. At least 2.5 million CDR3-containing paired-end reads were obtained from each sample. First-strand cDNA synthesis was performed from all RNA using the Mint cDNA synthesis kit, with priming by a TRBC-specific oligonucleotide. All cDNA was treated with uracil-DNA glycosylase and then went through a first 18-cycle PCR with the universal primers M1SS and BC2_uni_R. For the original study's pipeline: Normalization of each sample was performed by random selection of 1 million high-quality reads, each carrying a distinct molecular identifier. Instead of being binned into consensus sequences, reads with shared molecular identifiers were discarded. MiTCR, run with a Q25 quality threshold and the strictest error-elimination algorithm, handled CDR3 identification, clonotype clustering and error correction. A nonparametric unseen species model with Euler transformation was used to estimate lower-bound total TCR beta diversity. Through fastp at Q25 and MiXCR, TCRdb rebuilt clones from the public reads, retaining in-frame beta chains. Merged by CDR3 protein, the rows form single entries marked with the most common genes and DNA. The authors' filters were not applied to this entry. Recorded for this sample are roughly 560,000 distinct CDR3 sequences; under 30% of them occurred a single time. The ten most abundant clones make up 8.7% of the sample.

This record comes from a study of blood T cells in healthy people across ages (dated by TCRdb to the mid-2010s). Describing the broader study: In model experiments, roughly one uniquely barcoded TCR beta cDNA molecule per two T cells was captured by template switching. To track age-related changes in TCR beta repertoire diversity, the study relied on deep sequencing normalized with unique cDNA molecular identifiers. The donors were split into four age groups: young (average about 15 years), middle-aged (around 40), aged (more than 55) and long-lived (approximately 89). The study analyzed two additional independent replicas of 1 million unique cDNA reads from the same blood draw for two donors, one aged 18 to 29 and one aged 80 or older. Points the paper makes about the study in general: Total diversity estimates from one million sequenced T cells were considered lower bounds and underestimates. Compared with the aged group, the long-lived group had more naive CD4+ T cells, fewer expanded clones and increased TCR diversity, a pattern suggesting age selection. Since profiling was done on bulk unsorted PBMCs, naive and antigen-experienced compartments could not be conclusively compared. The CMV infection status of donors was not known, potentially confounding age-related changes in expanded clonotypes. Observed TCR beta diversity correlated strongly with the percentage of naive T cells measured by flow cytometry. As age increased, observed TCR beta diversity per million T cells dropped in a roughly linear way, and a significant reduction was already evident by age roughly 36.

Systemically healthy Caucasian individuals from Russia, around 39 in total and aged about 6 to 100 years, were included as donors. Each donor gave ten milliliters of peripheral blood, collected into EDTA-treated Vacutainer tubes. PBMCs were isolated by Ficoll-Paque density-gradient centrifugation, with at least 7 million obtained per sample. Total RNA was extracted from PBMCs with Trizol reagent, with at least 5 micrograms obtained per sample. The percentages of naive CD45RAhigh/CD27high T cells were determined by flow cytometry on a PBMC aliquot from every donor. CDR1 and CDR2 are drawn from the germline V gene (reference sequence): SEHNR, FQNEAQ. The CDR3, cysteine through phenylalanine, is 15 amino acids long. Of all the DNA, just the CDR3 is kept, 45 bases in frame from base 1. Trimming takes 5 bases off V and 3 bases off J; junction bases not matched to a gene: 4. This same sample was also part of a study on T cells of mothers and their children. The second study also describes: Donors were nine systemically healthy Caucasian individuals: three mothers and their six children. cDNA synthesis consumed the entire amount of extracted RNA, loaded at 1.5 ug RNA in each 15 ul reaction. Sample barcodes and 2-4 random nucleotides were added via the M1S primer in the second PCR. Over 9.5 million TCR beta CDR3 reads were obtained for each mother, and 2.5 million to 3 million reads were obtained for each child. In both related and unrelated pairs, thymic selection shapes the output of TCR recombination in a similar way, with inherited differences having only a minor effect. Related mother-child pairs always showed normalized repertoire overlap that was slightly higher than in unrelated mother-child pairs, though the difference was never significant. Persistent microchimeric T cell clones were not detected, at a sensitivity of around 100 clones per million clonotypes. In the study, deep NGS was used to compare the TCR beta repertoires of mothers and children, and features distinguishing related mother-child pairs from unrelated individuals were sought. Mothers averaged approximately 41 +/- 4 years of age and children averaged about 10 +/- 4 years. After adapter ligation with NEBNext reagents, the libraries were sequenced on Illumina HiSeq 2000 with 100+100 nt paired-end reads. Mother and child libraries were prepared a month apart and sequenced in separate runs to prevent cross-contamination. Between roughly 500,000 and 2,100,000 distinct TCR beta clonotypes were identified per donor. Naive TCR beta clonotypes were estimated from low-frequency clonotypes matched to each donor's FACS-determined naive share, without sorting.

The TCR sequence derives from a boy aged 5-17 years in good health. The sequencing input was blood. The chain links TRBV7-9 with TRBJ2-6; 7 bases in the middle match TRBD1. In nucleotides, the sequence is TGTGCCAGCAGCCAGACAGGGTTTGGGGCCAACGTCCTGACTTTC. Its protein reads: CASSQTGFGANVLTF.